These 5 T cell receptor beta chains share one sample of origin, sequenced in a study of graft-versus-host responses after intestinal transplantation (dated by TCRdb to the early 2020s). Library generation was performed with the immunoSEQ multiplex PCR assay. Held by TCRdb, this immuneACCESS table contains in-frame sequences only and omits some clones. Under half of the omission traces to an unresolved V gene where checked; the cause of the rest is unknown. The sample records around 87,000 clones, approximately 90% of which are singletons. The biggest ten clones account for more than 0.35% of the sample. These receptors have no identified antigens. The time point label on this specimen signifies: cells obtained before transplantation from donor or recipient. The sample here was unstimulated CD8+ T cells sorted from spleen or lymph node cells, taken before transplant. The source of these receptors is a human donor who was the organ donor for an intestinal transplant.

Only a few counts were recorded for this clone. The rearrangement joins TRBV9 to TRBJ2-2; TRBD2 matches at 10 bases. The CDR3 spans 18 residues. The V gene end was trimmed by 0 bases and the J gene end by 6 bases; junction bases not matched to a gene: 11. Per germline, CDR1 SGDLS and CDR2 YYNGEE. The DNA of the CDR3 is TGTGCCAGCAGCGTAGGCCTAGCGGGGGCTCTAGGTCCCGGGGAGCTGTTTTTT. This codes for CASSVGLAGALGPGELFF.

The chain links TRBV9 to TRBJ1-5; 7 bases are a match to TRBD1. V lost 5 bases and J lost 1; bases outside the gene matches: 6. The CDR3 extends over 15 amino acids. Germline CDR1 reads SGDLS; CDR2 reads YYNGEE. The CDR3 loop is CASSRQGSSNQPQHF. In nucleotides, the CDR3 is TGTGCCAGCAGTCGACAGGGATCCAGCAATCAGCCCCAGCATTTT. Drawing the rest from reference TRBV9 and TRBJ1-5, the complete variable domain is DSGVTQTPKHLITATGQRVTLRCSPRSGDLSVYWYQQSLDQGLQFLIQYYNGEERAKGNILERFSAQQFPDLHSELNLSSLELGDSALYFCASSRQGSSNQPQHFGDGTRLSIL.

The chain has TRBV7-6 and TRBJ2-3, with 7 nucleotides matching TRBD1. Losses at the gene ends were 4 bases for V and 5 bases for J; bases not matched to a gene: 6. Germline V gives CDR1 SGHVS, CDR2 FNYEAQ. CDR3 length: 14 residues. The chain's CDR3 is CASSWTGAGDTQYF. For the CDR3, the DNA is TGTGCCAGCAGCTGGACAGGTGCGGGAGATACGCAGTATTTT.

In nucleotides, the CDR3 is TGTGCCAGCAGCTCTTCGCAGGGTAGGCGTGAAAAACTGTTTTTT. Encoded protein: CASSSSQGRREKLFF. The chain carries TRBV7-8 and TRBJ1-4, with D maybe TRBD1 (5 bases). This CDR3 region has 15 residues. Looked up from germline, CDR1 is SGHVS and CDR2 is FQNEAQ. The germline V and J ends were trimmed by 4 bases and 7 bases, with 16 bases remaining between them.

The CDR3 protein is CASSIGGGGNQPQHF. CDR3 in DNA: TGTGCCAGTAGTATAGGAGGGGGAGGCAATCAGCCCCAGCATTTT. V and J are TRBV19 and TRBJ1-5, with a possible D match to TRBD1 (6 bases). CDR1 and CDR2 (germline): LNHDA, SQIVND (reference sequence). The CDR3 is 15 amino acids. V dropped 1 base and J dropped 2 bases, with 9 bases sitting between them.